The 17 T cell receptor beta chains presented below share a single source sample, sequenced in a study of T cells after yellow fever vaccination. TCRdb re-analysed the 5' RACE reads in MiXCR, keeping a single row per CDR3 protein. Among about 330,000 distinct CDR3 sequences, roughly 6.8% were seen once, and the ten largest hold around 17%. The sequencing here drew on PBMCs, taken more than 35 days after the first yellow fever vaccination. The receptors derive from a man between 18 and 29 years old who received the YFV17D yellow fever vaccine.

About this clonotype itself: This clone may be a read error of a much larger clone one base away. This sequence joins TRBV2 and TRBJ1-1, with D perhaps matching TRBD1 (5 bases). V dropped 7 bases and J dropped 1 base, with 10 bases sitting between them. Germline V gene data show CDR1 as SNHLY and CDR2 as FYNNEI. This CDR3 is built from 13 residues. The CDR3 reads CASTSDRNTEAFF. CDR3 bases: TGTGCCAGCACCTCCGACAGGAACACTGAAGCTTTCTTT. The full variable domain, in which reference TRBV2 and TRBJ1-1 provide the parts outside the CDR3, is EPEVTQTPSHQVTQMGQEVILRCVPISNHLYFYWYRQILGQKVEFLVSFYNNEISEKSEIFDDQFSVERPDGSNFTLKIRSTKLEDSAMYFCASTSDRNTEAFFGQGTRLTVV.

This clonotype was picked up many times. CDR3 sequence (DNA): TGTGCCAGCAGCTTAGCGGGCCGACTAGCGGGGGATGAGCAGTTCTTC. It specifies CASSLAGRLAGDEQFF. The chain combines TRBV7-8 with TRBJ2-1, with 12 bases that match TRBD2. V dropped 0 bases and J dropped 8; count of bases not matched to a gene: 5. CDR3 length equals 16 residues. Germline V gene sequence: CDR1 SGHVS, CDR2 FQNEAQ. The complete variable domain, with remaining parts taken from reference TRBV7-8 and TRBJ2-1, reads GAGVSQSPRYKVAKRGQDVALRCDPISGHVSLFWYQQALGQGPEFLTYFQNEAQLDKSGLPSDRFFAERPEGSVSTLKIQRTQQEDSAVYLCASSLAGRLAGDEQFFGPGTRLTVL.

The CDR3 region is CASSLGGAAEAFF. In nucleotides, the CDR3 is TGTGCCAGCAGCTTAGGGGGGGCCGCTGAAGCTTTCTTT. The V gene is TRBV7-3, the J gene TRBJ1-1, with a possible D match to TRBD1 (6 bases). CDR1 and CDR2 from the germline V gene are SGHTA and FQGTGA. Trimming took off 2 bases at V and 6 bases at J, with 10 bases between the two ends. The CDR3 extends over 13 amino acids.

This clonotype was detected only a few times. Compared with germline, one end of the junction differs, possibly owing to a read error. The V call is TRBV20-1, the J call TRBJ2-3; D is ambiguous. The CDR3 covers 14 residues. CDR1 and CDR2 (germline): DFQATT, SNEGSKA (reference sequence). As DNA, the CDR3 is TGCTGTGCTAGGGTGCAGACTAGCACAGATACGCAGTATTTT. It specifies CCARVQTSTDTQYF.

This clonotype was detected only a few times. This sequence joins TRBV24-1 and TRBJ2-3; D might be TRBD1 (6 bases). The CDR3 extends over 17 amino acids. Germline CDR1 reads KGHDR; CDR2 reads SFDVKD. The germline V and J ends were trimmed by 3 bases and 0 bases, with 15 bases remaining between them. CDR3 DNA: TGTGCCACCAGTGATGCTAGGAGGACAGATAGCACAGATACGCAGTATTTT. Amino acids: CATSDARRTDSTDTQYF.

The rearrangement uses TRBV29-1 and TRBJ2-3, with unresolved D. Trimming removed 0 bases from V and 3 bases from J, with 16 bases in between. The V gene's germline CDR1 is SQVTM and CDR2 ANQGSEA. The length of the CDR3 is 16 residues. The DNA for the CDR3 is TGCAGCGTTGAAGAACGATCCCTATCGAGTACAGATACGCAGTATTTT. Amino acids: CSVEERSLSSTDTQYF.

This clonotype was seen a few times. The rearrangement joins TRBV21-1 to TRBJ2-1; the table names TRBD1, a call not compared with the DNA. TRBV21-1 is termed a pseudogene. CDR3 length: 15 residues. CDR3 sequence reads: CASSHSGGAPNEQFF. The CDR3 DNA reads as TGTGCCAGCAGCCACAGCGGGGGGGCCCCCAATGAGCAGTTCTTC.

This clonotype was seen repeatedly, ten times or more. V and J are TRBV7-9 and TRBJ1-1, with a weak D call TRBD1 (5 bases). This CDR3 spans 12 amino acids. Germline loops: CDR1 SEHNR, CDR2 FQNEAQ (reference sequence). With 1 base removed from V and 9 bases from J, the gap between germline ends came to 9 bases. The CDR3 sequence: CASSLGQIKAFF. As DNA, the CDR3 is TGTGCCAGCAGCTTAGGACAGATAAAAGCTTTCTTT.

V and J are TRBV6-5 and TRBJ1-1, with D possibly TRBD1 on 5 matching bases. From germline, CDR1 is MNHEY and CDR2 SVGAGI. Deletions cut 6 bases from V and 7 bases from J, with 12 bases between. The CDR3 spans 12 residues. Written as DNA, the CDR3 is TGTGCCAGCAGATTTAGGGGTGGTGAAGCTTTCTTT. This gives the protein CASRFRGGEAFF.

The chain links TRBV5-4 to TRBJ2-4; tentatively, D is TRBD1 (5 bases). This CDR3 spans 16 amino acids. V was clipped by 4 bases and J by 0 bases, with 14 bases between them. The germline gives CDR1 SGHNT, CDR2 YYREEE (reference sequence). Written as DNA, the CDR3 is TGTGCCAGCAGCCGGCAGGGTGTTCTAGCCAAAAACATTCAGTACTTC. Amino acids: CASSRQGVLAKNIQYF.

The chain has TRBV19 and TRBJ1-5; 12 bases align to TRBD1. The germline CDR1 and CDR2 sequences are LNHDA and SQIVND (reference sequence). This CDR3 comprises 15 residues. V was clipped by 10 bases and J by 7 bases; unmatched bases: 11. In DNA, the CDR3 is TGTGCCACCAAACCCGGGACAGGGGGCTGGCAGCCCCAGCATTTT. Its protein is CATKPGTGGWQPQHF. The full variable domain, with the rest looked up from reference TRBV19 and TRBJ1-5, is DGGITQSPKYLFRKEGQNVTLSCEQNLNHDAMYWYRQDPGQGLRLIYYSQIVNDFQKGDIAEGYSVSREKKESFPLTVTSAQKNPTAFYLCATKPGTGGWQPQHFGDGTRLSIL.

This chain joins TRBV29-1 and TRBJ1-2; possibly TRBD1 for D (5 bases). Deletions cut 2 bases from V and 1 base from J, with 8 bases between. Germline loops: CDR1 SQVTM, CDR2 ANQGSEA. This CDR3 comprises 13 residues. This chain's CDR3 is CSVETGFNYGYTF. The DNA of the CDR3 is TGCAGCGTTGAAACAGGTTTTAACTATGGCTACACCTTC. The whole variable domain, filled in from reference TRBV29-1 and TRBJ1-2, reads SAVISQKPSRDICQRGTSLTIQCQVDSQVTMMFWYRQQPGQSLTLIATANQGSEATYESGFVIDKFPISRPNLTFSTLTVSNMSPEDSSIYLCSVETGFNYGYTFGSGTRLTVV.

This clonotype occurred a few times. For the CDR3, the DNA is TGTGCCAGCAGGGCCGGGGAAAACTATGGCTACACCTTC. Translation gives CASRAGENYGYTF. V and J are TRBV13 and TRBJ1-2; the D is unclear. CDR3 size: 13 residues. The ends were cut back, 6 bases at V and 2 bases at J, with 10 bases in the middle. Germline CDR1 reads PRHDT; CDR2 reads FYEKMQ (reference sequence). Based on the CDR3 plus reference TRBV13 and TRBJ1-2, the full variable domain is AAGVIQSPRHLIKEKRETATLKCYPIPRHDTVYWYQQGPGQDPQFLISFYEKMQSDKGSIPDRFSAQQFSDYHSELNMSSLELGDSALYFCASRAGENYGYTFGSGTRLTVV.

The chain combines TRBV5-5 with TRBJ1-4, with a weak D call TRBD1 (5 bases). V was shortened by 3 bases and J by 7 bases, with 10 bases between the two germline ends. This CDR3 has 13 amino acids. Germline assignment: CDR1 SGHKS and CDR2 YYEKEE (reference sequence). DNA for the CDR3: TGTGCCAGCAGCTCGGGGGGGGGTGAAAAACTGTTTTTT. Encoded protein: CASSSGGGEKLFF.

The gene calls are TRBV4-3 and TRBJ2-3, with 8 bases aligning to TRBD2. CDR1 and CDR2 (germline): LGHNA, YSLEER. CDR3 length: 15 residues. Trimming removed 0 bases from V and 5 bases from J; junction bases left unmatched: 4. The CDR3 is CASSQDDGGGDTQYF. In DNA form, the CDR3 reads TGCGCCAGCAGCCAAGATGACGGGGGGGGAGATACGCAGTATTTT.

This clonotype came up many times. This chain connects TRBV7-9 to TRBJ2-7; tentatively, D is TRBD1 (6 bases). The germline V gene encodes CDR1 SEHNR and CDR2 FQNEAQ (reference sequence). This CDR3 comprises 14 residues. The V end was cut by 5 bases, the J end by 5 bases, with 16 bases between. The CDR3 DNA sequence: TGTGCCAGCAGCCCCCGACAGGAATCCCACGAGCAGTACTTC. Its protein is CASSPRQESHEQYF.

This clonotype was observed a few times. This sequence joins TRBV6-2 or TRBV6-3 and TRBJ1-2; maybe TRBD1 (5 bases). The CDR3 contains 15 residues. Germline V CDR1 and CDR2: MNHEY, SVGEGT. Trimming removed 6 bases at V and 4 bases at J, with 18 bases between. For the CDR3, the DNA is TGTGCCAGCAGCCTATCAGGGAGCCCGACCTATGGCTACACCTTC. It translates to CASSLSGSPTYGYTF.